This TCR beta chain derives from a study of T cell responses to AZD1222 COVID-19 vaccine. Trimming left V 3 bases short and J 5 bases short, with 14 bases between. CDR1 is MGHDK and CDR2 is SYGVNS in the germline V gene. The CDR3 spans 15 residues. Study-wide findings and caveats: Seropositivity was recorded at baseline in only six AZD1222 recipients. Most donors were white British, females outnumbered males, and clonal diversity was possibly underestimated.

Libraries were prepared by immunoSEQ multiplex PCR; TCRdb keeps only in-frame clonotypes and omits some of them. This sample carries fewer than 110,000 clones, roughly 87% of them seen once, and the ten largest clones take around 4.7%. In regard to this clone: Antigen specificity is unknown.

The sample here was peripheral blood, taken 28 days after the second AZD1222 dose. This chain joins TRBV25-1 and TRBJ1-5, with a weak D call TRBD1 (5 bases). The receptor was derived from an adult who received the AZD1222 COVID-19 vaccine. The CDR3 loop is CASSDLGPTDQPQHF. CDR3 sequence (DNA): TGTGCCAGCAGTGACTTGGGACCAACCGATCAGCCCCAGCATTTT.